The rows below give T cell receptor beta chains drawn from one sample of a study of cytomegalovirus exposure and HLA in healthy donors. This table comes from immunoSEQ multiplex PCR, and its TCRdb copy is limited to in-frame clones, with some not included. The sample includes roughly 100,000 clones, roughly 77% seen only once; the top ten take around a tenth. The sequenced material came from PBMCs. Receptors were obtained from a woman younger than 35 in good health and CMV-seropositive. Both conserved end residues are part of each CDR3. The D gene is left open where the match is weak. Clone size appears in some rows only: once, few, many, or a class for an expanded clone.

J,length,D,size,V,DNA,CDR3
TRBJ2-5,18,TRBD2,once,TRBV4-3,TGCGCCAGCAGCCAAGGTTTGGCGGGAGGGTATTACCAAGAGACCCAGTACTTC,CASSQGLAGGYYQETQYF
TRBJ1-1,15,TRBD1,few,TRBV7-2,TGTGCCAGCAGCCGACAGGGGCTGGGAAACACTGAAGCTTTCTTT,CASSRQGLGNTEAFF
TRBJ2-7,11,TRBD2,-,TRBV27,TGTGCCAGCGGACTAGCAAACGAGCAGTACTTC,CASGLANEQYF
TRBJ1-3,16,TRBD1,-,TRBV6-6,TGTGCCAGCAGTACGACAGGGCTAAGCTCTGGAAACACCATATATTTT,CASSTTGLSSGNTIYF
TRBJ2-1,11,-,-,TRBV5-1,TGCGCCAGCAGTGGGACCAGGGGTTGGTTCTTC,CASSGTRGWFF
TRBJ1-2,15,-,-,TRBV6-1,TGTGCCAGCAGTGAACTCTCCGCAGGCCGATATGGCTACACCTTC,CASSELSAGRYGYTF
TRBJ2-3,16,TRBD2,few,TRBV5-4,TGTGCCAGCAGTAAAACTAGCGGGGGGCGAGGAGATACGCAGTATTTT,CASSKTSGGRGDTQYF
TRBJ1-1,16,TRBD1,few,TRBV5-1,TGCGCCAGCAGTCCAACCCCGGGACAGCCCATCGCTGAAGCTTTCTTT,CASSPTPGQPIAEAFF
TRBJ2-5,13,-,-,TRBV5-1,TGCGCCAGCAGCCCGCTAGGATTGTTGGCCCAGTACTTC,CASSPLGLLAQYF
TRBJ2-7,15,TRBD2,-,TRBV7-8,TGTGCCAGCAGCCCCCGGACTAGCGGAGCCTACGAGCAGTACTTC,CASSPRTSGAYEQYF
TRBJ2-1,15,TRBD2,once,TRBV6-5,TGTGCCAGCAGTTTAGCGGGAGGGCCCTCCAATGAGCAGTTCTTC,CASSLAGGPSNEQFF
TRBJ2-7,15,TRBD2,-,TRBV7-2,TGTGCCAGCAGCTTAGGGACTAGCGGGACCTACGAGCAGTACTTC,CASSLGTSGTYEQYF
TRBJ2-3,16,-,-,TRBV5-8,TGTGCCAGCAGCTTTGGAAACAGAGAAGACACAGATACGCAGTATTTT,CASSFGNREDTDTQYF
TRBJ2-7,17,-,-,TRBV14,TGTGCCAGCAGCCCGCGACCAAAAACTAGAGAGCCCTACGAGCAGTACTTC,CASSPRPKTREPYEQYF
TRBJ1-6,14,-,-,TRBV6-5,TGTGCCAGCAGTTACGACAGCTATAATTCACCCCTCCACTTT,CASSYDSYNSPLHF
TRBJ1-6,17,-,few,TRBV5-1,TGCGCCAGCTCCCTGGCCGGCGGGGACTCCTATAATTCACCCCTCCACTTT,CASSLAGGDSYNSPLHF
TRBJ2-1,17,TRBD1,-,TRBV28,TGTGCCAGCAGTTTATTCGGGACAGGGGGCTTTTTGAATGAGCAGTTCTTC,CASSLFGTGGFLNEQFF
TRBJ1-1,17,-,-,TRBV5-1,TGCGCCAGCAGCCCGGGGGGCAGGGGAGCCGGATCTGCTGAAGCTTTCTTT,CASSPGGRGAGSAEAFF
TRBJ1-5,17,-,few,TRBV7-9,TGTGCCAGCAGCTTAGGTCGGAACAGGCTCCTCGAACAGCCCCAGCATTTT,CASSLGRNRLLEQPQHF
TRBJ2-1,15,TRBD1,-,TRBV7-3,TGTGCCAGCAGCTTATTCCAGGGGGCGGACAATGAGCAGTTCTTC,CASSLFQGADNEQFF
TRBJ2-3,14,TRBD2,-,TRBV5-4,TGTGCCAGCAGCGTCGGGGGGGCCGCAGATACGCAGTATTTT,CASSVGGAADTQYF
TRBJ2-5,12,-,-,TRBV7-9,TGTTCCAGCAGCCGCGACAGGGAGACCCAGTACTTC,CSSSRDRETQYF
TRBJ1-2,13,-,few,TRBV6-5,TGTGCCAGCACCCCGCGGCAGGGTAATGGCTACACCTTC,CASTPRQGNGYTF
TRBJ2-1,16,-,few,TRBV6-6,TGTGCCAGCAGTTACCCAAGCGGCCCAGGAAACAATGAGCAGTTCTTC,CASSYPSGPGNNEQFF
TRBJ2-1,15,-,-,TRBV18,TGTGCCAGCTCACCACTAGGGGGGGCCCTTAATGAGCAGTTCTTC,CASSPLGGALNEQFF
TRBJ2-4,13,-,-,TRBV27,TGTGCCAGCAGCCCGCTTGAGGGGGGGATTCAGTACTTC,CASSPLEGGIQYF
TRBJ1-6,15,-,-,TRBV15,TGTGCCACCAGCAGAACGACAGGCGGGGGATCACCCCTCCACTTT,CATSRTTGGGSPLHF
TRBJ2-1,16,TRBD2,-,TRBV27,TGTGCCAGCAGTCTTCGACTAGCGGGAGGAACTAATGAGCAGTTCTTC,CASSLRLAGGTNEQFF
TRBJ2-1,16,TRBD2,-,TRBV5-4,TGTGCCATCGCGGAATCAGCGGGGGGACCCTACAATGAGCAGTTCTTC,CAIAESAGGPYNEQFF
TRBJ2-3,16,-,few,TRBV5-6,TGTGCCAGCAGCTTGAGTCCCCTATTGTTTACAGATACGCAGTATTTT,CASSLSPLLFTDTQYF
TRBJ2-5,15,-,-,TRBV11-2,TGTGCCAGCCGGCGGGGGATGGGGACACAAGAGACCCAGTACTTC,CASRRGMGTQETQYF
TRBJ1-6,13,TRBD1,-,TRBV2,TGTGCCACCAAGGAGGGGGCCCACTCACCCCTCCACTTT,CATKEGAHSPLHF
TRBJ1-1,18,TRBD1,once,TRBV27,TGTGCCAGCAGTTCAATTCGAGGGGGACAGGGGGCGAGCACTGAAGCTTTCTTT,CASSSIRGGQGASTEAFF
TRBJ2-1,12,TRBD2,-,TRBV9,TGTGCCAGCCTGGGACTAAACAATGAGCAGTTCTTC,CASLGLNNEQFF
TRBJ1-2,13,-,-,TRBV5-4,TGTGCCAGCAGTCTCACAGGGACCCATGGCTACACCTTC,CASSLTGTHGYTF
TRBJ2-1,15,TRBD2,-,TRBV4-2,TGTGCCAGCAGCTCGGTAGCGGGAGCGGGAGGAGAGCAGTTCTTC,CASSSVAGAGGEQFF
TRBJ1-2,14,-,-,TRBV29-1,TGCAGCGTTGTCGTCCCTGAGAAGCACTATGGCTACACCTTC,CSVVVPEKHYGYTF
TRBJ2-2,12,-,-,TRBV28,TGTGCCAGCAGTTCGTATAGCGGGGAGCTGTTTTTT,CASSSYSGELFF
TRBJ2-5,15,-,-,TRBV2,TGTGCCAGCAGTGAAGACCCCCAGTCTCAAGAGACCCAGTACTTC,CASSEDPQSQETQYF
TRBJ1-5,16,TRBD1,once,TRBV27,TGTGCCAGCAGTTTATACGGCAGGGGGCCCAATCAGCCCCAGCATTTT,CASSLYGRGPNQPQHF
TRBJ2-1,15,TRBD2,-,TRBV7-9,TGTGCCAGCAGCTCGCGAGGTAGCGGGGTTGATGAGCAGTTCTTC,CASSSRGSGVDEQFF
TRBJ2-5,15,TRBD1,-,TRBV19,TGTGCCAGTAGTAGACAGGGGGCTTTCCAAGAGACCCAGTACTTC,CASSRQGAFQETQYF
TRBJ2-3,14,TRBD1,-,TRBV7-3,TGTGCCAGCAGCTACAGGGGAGGCACAGATACGCAGTATTTT,CASSYRGGTDTQYF
TRBJ1-1,14,TRBD1,-,TRBV7-9,TGTGCCAGCAGCGACAGGGGAACGAACACTGAAGCTTTCTTT,CASSDRGTNTEAFF
TRBJ1-1,14,TRBD1,-,TRBV29-1,TGCAGCGTTGAACAGGGGGCAGACTTCACTGAAGCTTTCTTT,CSVEQGADFTEAFF
TRBJ2-7,17,-,once,TRBV28,TGTGCCAGCAGTTATTCTATAACGGCAGGCTCGTCCTACGAGCAGTACTTC,CASSYSITAGSSYEQYF
TRBJ1-5,14,-,-,TRBV12-2,TGTGCAAGTCGCTTAGGAGGTGGAAATCAGCCCCAGCATTTT,CASRLGGGNQPQHF
TRBJ2-7,15,TRBD2,few,TRBV7-2,TGTGCCAGCAGCTCGACGACTAGCGGGATCAACGAGCAGTACTTC,CASSSTTSGINEQYF
TRBJ1-5,16,TRBD1,-,TRBV27,TGTGCCAGCAGTCCATCAACAGGGGAGAGCAATCAGCCCCAGCATTTT,CASSPSTGESNQPQHF
TRBJ1-1,16,-,-,TRBV7-8,TGTGCCAGCAGCTTAGCGGGGGGGGCAGGGCGAGGTGAAGCTTTCTTT,CASSLAGGAGRGEAFF
TRBJ2-5,14,TRBD2,-,TRBV5-1,TGCGCCAGCAGCTTGCGGGGGGTAGGGGAGACCCAGTACTTC,CASSLRGVGETQYF
TRBJ2-7,16,TRBD1,-,TRBV11-3,TGTGCCAGCAGCTTGGAAACAGGACAGGGCTCCTACGAGCAGTACTTC,CASSLETGQGSYEQYF
TRBJ2-7,14,TRBD1,-,TRBV5-1,TGCGCCAGCAGCTTGGGGACAGGGGGCTACGAGCAGTACTTC,CASSLGTGGYEQYF